This TCR beta chain appears in the sequencing data of a study of shared T cell receptors in the human thymus (dated by TCRdb to the early 2020s). In terms of the full investigation: The study investigated the way shared, self-reactive T-cell receptor alpha chains are produced in the human thymus.

The CDR3 measures 16 amino acids from cysteine to phenylalanine. Just the 48-base CDR3 DNA is kept, in frame starting at base 1. Per the germline V gene, KGHSH is the CDR1 and LQKENI is the CDR2. The junction shows trimming of 2 bases on V and 2 bases on J, and the gene matches do not reach 5 bases of it. Turning to this clone: Its antigen is unknown. There are no base qualities to consult, and no much larger clone falls within one base.

The library was built by means of the immunoSEQ multiplex PCR assay. Drawn from immuneACCESS, this table holds only the in-frame rearrangements with V and J called that TCRdb kept. Clones are partly lost; checked studies trace under half to an unresolved V gene and leave the rest unexplained. Across this sample there are hundreds of thousands of clones, with 87% seen only once. The top ten constitute 0.0094% of the sample. These same records also appear under a second study, on human thymus T cells. Drawing on the second study: In Finland, the donors were immunologically healthy infants who were having open corrective cardiac surgery for congenital heart defects. Thymus tissue was collected as surgical resects that were removed during corrective cardiac surgery. Both the thymic and the peripheral blood repertoires appeared to show biased V and J gene segment usage. The related research reported highly overlapping thymic TCR repertoires among unrelated individuals. The study used under 10 infant thymus samples plus four related peripheral blood samples to characterize TCR alpha and beta repertoires. Donor ages ranging from about 7 to 244 days were recorded, and several male and a couple of female infants were included in the cohort. Thymocytes were mechanically released from the tissue and were stored as pellets of roughly 9-31 million cells at -70 degrees C. A QIAsymphony instrument was used to extract genomic DNA from the frozen cell pellets. Using the immunoSEQ multiplex PCR assay, the TCRB and TCRAD loci were amplified from a standardized quantity of quality-controlled genomic DNA. The amplicons spanned the V(D)J region and were long enough to cover the CDR3 and allow V and J genes to be identified. The amplicons were sequenced on an Illumina platform via the commercial immunoSEQ service. Primer bias and sequencing errors were corrected as previously described, and TCRAD and TCRB were defined on the basis of the IMGT database. The repertoires were analysed using immunoSEQ Analyzer 3.0 and VDJTools for basic statistics, V/J segment usage, diversity estimates, rarefaction and pairwise overlap. To estimate diversity, the Chao1, ChaoE, Efron-Thisted, Shannon and inverse Simpson indices were applied, and diversity was also estimated on datasets down-sampled to the smallest sample. Repertoire overlap was assessed by strict matching of CDR3 nucleotide sequence, V gene and J gene, and clustering was done by Jaccard-based multidimensional scaling. Thymus samples yielded on average about 810,000 unique TCRB clonotypes, compared with some 89,000 from blood samples.

The V gene is TRBV18 and the J gene is TRBJ1-2; the junction holds 10 bases that match TRBD1. Sequenced: thymocytes. The TCR comes from a boy under two years old with a congenital heart defect. Donor details come from another sample of the same person, matched by shared clones. The bases are TGTGCCAGCTCACCAAAGGGGACAGGGGTCAACTATGGCTACACCTTC. The resulting protein is CASSPKGTGVNYGYTF.